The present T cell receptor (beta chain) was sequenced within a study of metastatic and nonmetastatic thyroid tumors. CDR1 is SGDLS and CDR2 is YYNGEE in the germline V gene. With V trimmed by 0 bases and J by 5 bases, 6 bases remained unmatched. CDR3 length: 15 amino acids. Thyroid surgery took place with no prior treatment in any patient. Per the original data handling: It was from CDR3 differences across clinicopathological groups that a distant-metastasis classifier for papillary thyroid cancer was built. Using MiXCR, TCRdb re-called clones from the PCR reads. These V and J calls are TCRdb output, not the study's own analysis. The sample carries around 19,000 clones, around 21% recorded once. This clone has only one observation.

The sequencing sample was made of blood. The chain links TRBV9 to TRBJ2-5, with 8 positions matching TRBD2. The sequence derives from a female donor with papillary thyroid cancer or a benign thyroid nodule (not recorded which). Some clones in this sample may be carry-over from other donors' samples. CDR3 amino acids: CASSVAGGIRETQYF. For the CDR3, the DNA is TGTGCCAGCAGCGTAGCGGGAGGGATCCGGGAGACCCAGTACTTC. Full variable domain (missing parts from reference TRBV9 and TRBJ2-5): DSGVTQTPKHLITATGQRVTLRCSPRSGDLSVYWYQQSLDQGLQFLIQYYNGEERAKGNILERFSAQQFPDLHSELNLSSLELGDSALYFCASSVAGGIRETQYFGPGTRLLVL.